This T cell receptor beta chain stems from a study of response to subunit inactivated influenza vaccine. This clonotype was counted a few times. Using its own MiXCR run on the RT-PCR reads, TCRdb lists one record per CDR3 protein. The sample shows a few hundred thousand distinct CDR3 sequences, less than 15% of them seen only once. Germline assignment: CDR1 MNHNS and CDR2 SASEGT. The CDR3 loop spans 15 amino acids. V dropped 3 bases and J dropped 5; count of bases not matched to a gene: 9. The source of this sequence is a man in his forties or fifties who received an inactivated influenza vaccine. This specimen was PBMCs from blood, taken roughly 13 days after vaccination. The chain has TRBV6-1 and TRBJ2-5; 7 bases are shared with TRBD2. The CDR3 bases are TGTGCCAGCAGTGACTTATCGGGGGGATCGGAGACCCAGTACTTC. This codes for CASSDLSGGSETQYF.